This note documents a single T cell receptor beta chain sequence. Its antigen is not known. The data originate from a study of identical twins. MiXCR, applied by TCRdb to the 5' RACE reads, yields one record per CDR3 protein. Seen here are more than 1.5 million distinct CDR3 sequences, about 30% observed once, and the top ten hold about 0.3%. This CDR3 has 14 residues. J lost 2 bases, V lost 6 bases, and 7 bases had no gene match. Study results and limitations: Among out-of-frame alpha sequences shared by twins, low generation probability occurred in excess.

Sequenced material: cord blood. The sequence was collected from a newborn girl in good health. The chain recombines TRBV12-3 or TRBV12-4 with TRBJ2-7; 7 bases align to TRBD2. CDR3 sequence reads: CASRLHSGAYEQYF. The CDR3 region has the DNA TGTGCCAGCAGACTTCACAGCGGGGCCTACGAGCAGTACTTC.